These 20 T cell receptor beta chains were sequenced from one sample in a study of control samples from healthy donors and cancer patients. The repertoire was sequenced with immunoSEQ multiplex PCR; TCRdb's copy has only in-frame clones and lacks some. Of under 80,000 clones listed, around 93% are singletons. Sequencing was carried out using blood. The receptors were sampled from a woman younger than 45 in good health.

In the case of this clone: At one end the junction does not follow the germline gene, possibly because of a read error. CDR3 coding DNA: TGTGCTAGCAGCTTAGAAGACAGTTCCTACAATGAGCAGTTCTTC. It codes for CASSLEDSSYNEQFF. The rearrangement uses TRBV7-7 and TRBJ2-1; D may be TRBD1 (5 bases). This CDR3 spans 15 amino acids. In germline, CDR1 is SSHAT, CDR2 FNYEAQ (reference sequence).

The chain uses TRBV7-3 and TRBJ2-3; TRBD1 agrees at 8 bases. The length of the CDR3 is 15 residues. Trimming cost V 1 base and J 1 base; bases outside gene matches: 1. Germline CDR1 SGHTA, CDR2 FQGTGA. The CDR3 loop reads CASSLKGQGTDTQYF. CDR3 nucleotides: TGTGCCAGCAGCTTAAAGGGACAGGGCACAGATACGCAGTATTTT.

V usage is TRBV28 and J usage is TRBJ1-2, with D possibly being TRBD1 (6 bases). V dropped 3 bases and J dropped 1 base, with 15 bases sitting between them. From germline, CDR1 is MDHEN and CDR2 SYDVKM. CDR3 size: 16 residues. CDR3 nucleotides: TGTGCCAGCAGTTTGCCCCGACAGGTCGGTAACTATGGCTACACCTTC. Its protein is CASSLPRQVGNYGYTF.

This rearrangement joins TRBV28 to TRBJ1-1; D is undetermined. The germline gives CDR1 MDHEN, CDR2 SYDVKM. Trimming took off 6 bases at V and 3 bases at J, with 8 bases between the two ends. This CDR3 is 12 amino acids long. Here the CDR3 reads CASRPTHTEAFF. In DNA form, the CDR3 reads TGTGCCAGCAGACCGACCCACACTGAAGCTTTCTTT.

The J gene is TRBJ2-2, the V gene TRBV11-2; D gene uncertain. The germline gives CDR1 SGHAT, CDR2 FQNNGV. The CDR3 is 16 residues long. V was cut by 5 bases and J by 0 bases, with 13 bases left in between. CDR3 nucleotide sequence: TGTGCCAGCAGCAAAAGGACGGCTGCGAACACCGGGGAGCTGTTTTTT. Translation: CASSKRTAANTGELFF.

This chain uses TRBV19 with TRBJ1-4; 12 bases are shared with TRBD1. V lost 4 bases and J lost 10; bases outside the gene matches: 7. The germline V gene encodes CDR1 LNHDA and CDR2 SQIVND (reference sequence). The CDR3 length is 15 residues. The CDR3 region has the DNA TGTGCCAGTAGTAGGGACAGGGGGCTTCAGGGAAAACTGTTTTTT. This translates into CASSRDRGLQGKLFF.

This chain joins TRBV29-1 and TRBJ2-7; 7 nucleotides line up with TRBD1. The CDR3 is 11 residues long. V dropped 6 bases and J dropped 7; count of bases not matched to a gene: 6. Germline V lookup: CDR1 SQVTM, CDR2 ANQGSEA. The CDR3 coding sequence is TGCAGCGTCCGGACAGGCACTGAGCAGTACGTC. Translating gives CSVRTGTEQYV.

The rearrangement joins TRBV7-8 to TRBJ1-4; D ambiguous. Germline values: CDR1 SGHVS, CDR2 FQNEAQ. Trimming pared 3 bases from V and 0 bases from J, leaving 5 bases between. This CDR3 spans 14 amino acids. For the CDR3, the DNA is TGTGCCAGCAGCTTTCTGGCAACTAATGAAAAACTGTTTTTT. Its protein is CASSFLATNEKLFF.

The V and J genes are TRBV27 and TRBJ2-6; no firm D call. V lost 2 bases and J lost 2, with 4 bases in between. From germline, CDR1 is MNHEY and CDR2 SMNVEV (reference sequence). The CDR3 has 14 amino acids. The chain's CDR3 is CASSLIPGANVLTF. In nucleotides, the CDR3 is TGTGCCAGCAGTTTAATCCCTGGGGCCAACGTCCTGACTTTC.

The gene calls are TRBV21-1 and TRBJ1-4; the listed D gene, TRBD1, was not tested against the DNA. TRBV21-1 is tagged as a pseudogene. The CDR3 is 13 amino acids. CDR3 in DNA: TGTGCCAGCACCCGGGACAGGGAGGGAAAACTGTTTTTT. Translated, it gives CASTRDREGKLFF.

The V gene is TRBV7-9, the J gene TRBJ1-1, with D maybe TRBD1 (5 bases). V gave up 8 bases and J gave up 0 bases, with 13 bases separating them. The CDR3 runs 14 residues. Germline V gene sequence: CDR1 SEHNR, CDR2 FQNEAQ (reference sequence). The CDR3 spells CASGEQAMNTEAFF. The DNA of the CDR3 is TGTGCCAGCGGCGAACAGGCCATGAACACTGAAGCTTTCTTT. Filled out from reference TRBV7-9 and TRBJ1-1, the complete variable domain reads DTGVSQNPRHKITKRGQNVTFRCDPISEHNRLYWYRQTLGQGPEFLTYFQNEAQLEKSRLLSDRFSAERPKGSFSTLEIQRTEQGDSAMYLCASGEQAMNTEAFFGQGTRLTVV.

The chain combines TRBV6-5 with TRBJ2-3, with TRBD2 matching over 14 bases. The germline V gene encodes CDR1 MNHEY and CDR2 SVGAGI. The CDR3 is made up of 15 amino acids. Trimming cost V 5 bases and J 8 bases; bases outside gene matches: 6. The CDR3, as DNA: TGTGCCAGCAGTCGACTAGCGGGGGGGGGTGGTACGCAGTATTTT. As protein: CASSRLAGGGGTQYF.

This rearrangement joins TRBV6-1 to TRBJ2-1, with a possible D match to TRBD1 (6 bases). CDR1 MNHNS and CDR2 SASEGT come from the germline V gene. V lost 1 base, J lost 6 bases, and 13 bases lay in between. This CDR3 is built from 15 residues. CDR3 sequence (DNA): TGTGCCAGCAGTGAAGAGGACAGTGGTGGCAATGAGCAGTTCTTC. It yields the protein CASSEEDSGGNEQFF.

The rearrangement uses TRBV7-9 and TRBJ2-7; D is perhaps TRBD2 (6 bases). Between the trimmed V and J ends, which lost 10 bases and 4 bases, there was a span of 20 bases. Germline-derived CDR1 and CDR2 are SEHNR and FQNEAQ (reference sequence). The CDR3 has 14 amino acids. This CDR3 is CATSQEGTFYEQYF. CDR3 DNA sequence: TGTGCCACCTCCCAGGAGGGTACGTTTTACGAGCAGTACTTC. The full variable domain, its missing parts supplied by reference TRBV7-9 and TRBJ2-7, is DTGVSQNPRHKITKRGQNVTFRCDPISEHNRLYWYRQTLGQGPEFLTYFQNEAQLEKSRLLSDRFSAERPKGSFSTLEIQRTEQGDSAMYLCATSQEGTFYEQYFGPGTRLTVT.

V is TRBV7-9 and J is TRBJ1-1, with D unclear. The length of the CDR3 is 11 residues. Germline V lookup: CDR1 SEHNR, CDR2 FQNEAQ (reference sequence). With 8 bases removed from V and 1 base from J, the gap between germline ends came to 5 bases. CDR3 in amino acids: CASPRNTEAFF. The CDR3 DNA follows: TGTGCCAGCCCAAGGAACACTGAAGCTTTCTTT.

V gene TRBV5-4 combines with J gene TRBJ1-2; D is possibly TRBD1 (6 bases). The CDR3 has 14 amino acids. Germline CDR1 is SGHNT and CDR2 is YYREEE (reference sequence). The ends were cut back, 0 bases at V and 5 bases at J, with 11 bases in the middle. CDR3 nucleotides: TGTGCCAGCAGCTTGGACGTAACAGGGTATGGCTACACCTTC. Translated, it gives CASSLDVTGYGYTF.

This chain links TRBV28 with TRBJ1-1; weak D call: TRBD1 (6 bases). The CDR3 covers 13 residues. CDR1 and CDR2 from the germline V gene are MDHEN and SYDVKM. Trimming shortened V by 7 bases and J by 3 bases, and 12 bases separated the two germline ends. This chain's CDR3 is CASTVTGYTEAFF. The DNA for the CDR3 is TGTGCCAGCACCGTAACAGGGTACACTGAAGCTTTCTTT. The full variable domain, its missing parts supplied by reference TRBV28 and TRBJ1-1, is DVKVTQSSRYLVKRTGEKVFLECVQDMDHENMFWYRQDPGLGLRLIYFSYDVKMKEKGDIPEGYSVSREKKERFSLILESASTNQTSMYLCASTVTGYTEAFFGQGTRLTVV.

The chain links TRBV21-1 to TRBJ2-7; the table gives TRBD1 as D, unverified against the DNA. TRBV21-1 is reported as a pseudogene. The CDR3 totals 12 residues. For the CDR3, the DNA is TGTGCCAGAGGACAGGAGGGCTACGAGCAGTACTTC. This sequence encodes CARGQEGYEQYF.

The chain links TRBV24-1 to TRBJ2-1; no reliable D call. The CDR3 consists of 11 residues. The germline V and J ends were trimmed by 5 bases and 7 bases, with 5 bases remaining between them. The V gene's germline CDR1 is KGHDR and CDR2 SFDVKD. CDR3 loop: CATSALNEQFF. The CDR3 nucleotides are TGTGCCACCAGTGCCCTGAATGAGCAGTTCTTC.

The J gene is TRBJ2-2, the V gene TRBV12-3 or TRBV12-4, with 9 bases identical to TRBD1. CDR3 length equals 13 residues. After removal of 6 bases from V and 5 bases from J, the junction contained 1 base not matched to a gene. The CDR3 sequence: CASRDRGTGELFF. The CDR3 DNA sequence: TGTGCCAGCAGGGACAGGGGTACCGGGGAGCTGTTTTTT.